These 17 T cell receptor beta chains share one sample of origin, sequenced in a study of T cells in women clearing cervical HPV infection. The repertoire was sequenced with immunoSEQ multiplex PCR; TCRdb's copy has only in-frame clones and lacks some. The table for this sample gives 20,000 to 25,000 clones. The sequencing input was blood buffy coat. These receptors were taken from a woman between 18 and 69 years old with a cervical HPV16 infection that either progressed to CIN3+ or cleared (not recorded which).

A note on this clone: The observed sequence ends 3 residues before the CDR3 terminus, with the missing tail filled in from the germline J gene. V is TRBV30 and J is TRBJ1-1; D not certain. Germline-derived CDR1 and CDR2 are GTSNPN and SVGIG (reference sequence). The CDR3 consists of 13 residues. V lost 4 bases to trimming and J lost 0 bases, with 9 bases between them. The CDR3 protein is CAWMSLMNTEAFF. CDR3 bases read: TGTGCCTGGATGAGCTTGATGAACACTGAA.

Remarks on this clone: Read coverage stops 3 residues before the CDR3 terminus; the germline J gene supplies the remainder. The chain employs TRBV20-1 and TRBJ2-2; 10 bases match TRBD2. Per germline, CDR1 DFQATT and CDR2 SNEGSKA (reference sequence). The CDR3 length is 14 residues. V shed 6 bases and J 7 bases; nucleotides not matched to a gene: 8. CDR3 in amino acids: CSAVAGGRGGELFF. Partial CDR3 DNA: TGCAGTGCCGTAGCGGGAGGAAGGGGCGGGGAG.

Notes on this clone: The read falls 3 residues short of the CDR3 end, and the missing part is taken from the germline J gene. This rearrangement joins TRBV7-6 to TRBJ2-3; 8 positions agree with TRBD2. The germline gives CDR1 SGHVS, CDR2 FNYEAQ. The J segment lost 6 bases and the V segment lost 6 bases, leaving 11 bases of the junction unmatched. The CDR3 runs 15 residues. CDR3 bases read: TGTGCCAGCAGTATCAGCGGGAGTGATGCGGATACG. Its protein product is CASSISGSDADT. The full CDR3 protein reads CASSISGSDADTQYF.

Details on this clone: Read sequence stops 3 residues before the CDR3 end, and the germline J gene provides the missing end. V and J are TRBV5-5 and TRBJ2-1, with D tentatively TRBD2 (6 bases). Germline CDR1 SGHKS, CDR2 YYEKEE (reference sequence). The CDR3 length is 15 residues. V was shortened by 4 bases and J by 9 bases, with 20 bases between the two germline ends. CDR3 DNA, as far as it was read: TGTGCCAGCAGCCCATCCAGCGGGTTGTTCGGTGAG. Translation: CASSPSSGLFGE. The CDR3, in full, reads CASSPSSGLFGEQFF.

A note on this clone: The read terminates 3 residues ahead of where the CDR3 ends, so the germline J gene completes it. This chain connects TRBV28 to TRBJ2-2, with 9 bases matching TRBD1. The CDR3 is 16 residues long. The germline gives CDR1 MDHEN, CDR2 SYDVKM. CDR3 bases read: TGTGCCAGCAGTTTAGGGGCGACAGGGGGAGTAGGAAAG. Protein product: CASSLGATGGVGK. The full-length CDR3 reads as CASSLGATGGVGKLFF. Drawing the rest from reference TRBV28 and TRBJ2-2, the complete variable domain is DVKVTQSSRYLVKRTGEKVFLECVQDMDHENMFWYRQDPGLGLRLIYFSYDVKMKEKGDIPEGYSVSREKKERFSLILESASTNQTSMYLCASSLGATGGVGKLFFGEGSRLTVL.

Notes on this clone: The observed sequence ends 3 residues before the CDR3 terminus, with the missing tail filled in from the germline J gene. V usage is TRBV28 and J usage is TRBJ2-1, with 12 bases fitting TRBD2. The CDR3 spans 15 residues. V was pared by 7 bases and J by 4 bases, with 5 bases of the junction left unmatched. The germline V gene encodes CDR1 MDHEN and CDR2 SYDVKM. The sequenced part of the CDR3 DNA is TGTGCCAGCACCTCGCTAGCGGGAGGGTACAATGAG. Translating it yields CASTSLAGGYNE. The entire CDR3 protein reads CASTSLAGGYNEQFF.

Of note for this clone: The CDR3 goes on 3 residues after the read ends, and that part is filled in from the germline J gene. J is TRBJ2-3 and V is TRBV12-3 or TRBV12-4, with D unresolved. V was shortened by 5 bases and J by 4 bases, with 13 bases between the two germline ends. The length of the CDR3 is 14 residues. The part of the CDR3 DNA that was read is TGTGCCAGCAGTAGCCTAGTAAAATCAGATACG. It yields the protein CASSSLVKSDT. The complete CDR3 sequence is CASSSLVKSDTQYF.

On this clone: The read is 3 residues too short to cover the CDR3 end, so that end is filled in from the germline J gene. The chain employs TRBV10-3 and TRBJ2-7; D may be TRBD2 (6 bases). V lost 6 bases, J lost 0 bases, and 15 bases lay in between. The CDR3 is 15 residues long. Germline V gene data show CDR1 as ENHRY and CDR2 as SYGVKD. CDR3 in amino acids: CAIRKGFGSSYEQYF. CDR3 DNA, as far as it was read: TGTGCCATCAGGAAGGGGTTCGGGAGCTCCTACGAG.

Concerning this clone itself: The read ends 3 residues before the CDR3 terminus; that terminus is restored from the germline J gene. This chain links TRBV18 with TRBJ1-6; the D gene is possibly TRBD1 (5 bases). Trimming took 2 bases from V and 6 from J, leaving 11 bases between them. The CDR3 is made up of 15 amino acids. CDR1 and CDR2 (germline): KGHSH, LQKENI. The part of the CDR3 DNA that was read is TGTGCCAGCTCACCAATCCAGGGCATTAATTCACCC. Translation gives CASSPIQGINSP. The CDR3 in its entirety is CASSPIQGINSPLHF. The full variable domain, rest sourced from reference TRBV18 and TRBJ1-6, is NAGVMQNPRHLVRRRGQEARLRCSPMKGHSHVYWYRQLPEEGLKFMVYLQKENIIDESGMPKERFSAEFPKEGPSILRIQQVVRGDSAAYFCASSPIQGINSPLHFGNGTRLTVT.

CDR3 sequence: CASSLGLAGVRETQYF. The CDR3 bases that were read are TGCGCCAGCAGCTTGGGGCTAGCGGGAGTTCGAGAGACC. This chain uses TRBV5-1 with TRBJ2-5; 10 nucleotides agree with TRBD2. The CDR3 end lies 3 residues beyond the end of the read and is filled in from the germline J gene. This CDR3 region has 16 residues. Germline V gives CDR1 SGHRS, CDR2 YFSETQ. After removal of 0 bases from V and 4 bases from J, the junction contained 6 bases not matched to a gene.

Details on this clone: The read is 3 residues too short to cover the CDR3 end, so that end is filled in from the germline J gene. The chain joins TRBV7-9 to TRBJ2-1, with D possibly matching TRBD1 (6 bases). The CDR3 loop spans 12 amino acids. V lost 8 bases and J lost 9, with 14 bases in between. CDR1 SEHNR and CDR2 FQNEAQ come from the germline V gene (reference sequence). CDR3 sequence reads: CASCPSTGEQFF. The part of the CDR3 DNA that was read is TGTGCCAGCTGCCCATCGACAGGTGAG.

Details on this clone: Sequencing ends 3 residues short of the CDR3 end; the germline J gene provides the rest. V gene TRBV7-9 combines with J gene TRBJ2-1, with 7 nucleotides matching TRBD2. Looked up from germline, CDR1 is SEHNR and CDR2 is FQNEAQ (reference sequence). The CDR3 runs to 15 residues. The J segment lost 0 bases and the V segment lost 10 bases, leaving 9 bases of the junction unmatched. CDR3 residues: CATPKGGSSYNEQFF. The DNA read from the CDR3 is TGTGCCACCCCCAAGGGCGGGAGCTCCTACAATGAG.

As for this clone: The read is 3 residues too short to cover the CDR3 end, so that end is filled in from the germline J gene. The genes are TRBV7-2 and TRBJ2-5; no clear D gene. In germline, CDR1 is SGHTA, CDR2 FQGNSA. This CDR3 is 13 amino acids long. Trimming removed 1 base at V and 1 base at J, with 4 bases between. CDR3 bases read: TGTGCCAGCAGCTTAGGACTCCAAGAGACC. It is translated as CASSLGLQET. The entire CDR3 protein reads CASSLGLQETQYF.

Concerning this clone: The read finishes 3 residues shy of the CDR3 end, and the germline J gene is used to complete it. This chain joins TRBV19 and TRBJ1-2; D call uncertain. The CDR3 has 17 residues. Germline CDR1 LNHDA, CDR2 SQIVND (reference sequence). The CDR3 DNA, read in part, is TGTGCCAGTAGTCACCAACTAGCGGGAGCGGTTGTGAATGAC. The encoded protein is CASSHQLAGAVVND. The CDR3 reads in full as CASSHQLAGAVVNDYTF.

Details on this clone: The read ends 3 residues early relative to the CDR3; the germline J gene fills the gap. The chain links TRBV7-8 to TRBJ2-1; the D is unclear. Trimming pared 7 bases from V and 7 bases from J, leaving 14 bases between. In germline, CDR1 is SGHVS, CDR2 FQNEAQ. This CDR3 contains 13 residues. The part of the CDR3 DNA that was read is TGTGCCAGCACCCTAGGTGTGAAAAATGAG. Translation: CASTLGVKNE. The complete CDR3 protein is CASTLGVKNEQFF.

Worth noting for this clone: The observed sequence ends 3 residues before the CDR3 terminus, with the missing tail filled in from the germline J gene. V is TRBV5-6 and J is TRBJ2-3; TRBD1 might be the D (6 bases). The ends were cut back, 4 bases at V and 6 bases at J, with 18 bases in the middle. This CDR3 has 15 amino acids. Germline CDR1 is SGHDT and CDR2 is YYEEEE. CDR3 protein: CASSPRDIKLDTQYF. Partial CDR3 DNA: TGTGCCAGCAGCCCCCGGGACATAAAACTGGATACG.

Worth noting for this clone: Coverage ceases 3 residues before the CDR3 finishes, and the germline J gene fills in the end. The chain employs TRBV7-2 and TRBJ2-7; unclear D gene. The ends were cut back, 2 bases at V and 3 bases at J, with 8 bases in the middle. Germline V gene sequence: CDR1 SGHTA, CDR2 FQGNSA. The CDR3 covers 13 residues. CDR3 protein: CASSLIPGYEQYF. The part of the CDR3 DNA that was read is TGTGCCAGCAGCTTAATCCCGGGCTACGAG.